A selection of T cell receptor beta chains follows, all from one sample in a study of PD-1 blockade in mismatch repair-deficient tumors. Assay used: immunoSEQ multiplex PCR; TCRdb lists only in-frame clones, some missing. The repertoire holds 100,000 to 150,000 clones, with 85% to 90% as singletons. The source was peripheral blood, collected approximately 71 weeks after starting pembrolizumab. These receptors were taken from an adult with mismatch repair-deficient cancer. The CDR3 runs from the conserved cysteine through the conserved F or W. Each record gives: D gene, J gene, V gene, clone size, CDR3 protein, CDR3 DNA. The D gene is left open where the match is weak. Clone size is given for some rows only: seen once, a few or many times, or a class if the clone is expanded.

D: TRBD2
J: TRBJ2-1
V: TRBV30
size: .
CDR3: CAWFSPTSDEQFF
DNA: TGTGCCTGGTTTAGCCCGACTAGCGATGAGCAGTTCTTC

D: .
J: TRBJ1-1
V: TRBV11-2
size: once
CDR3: CASSFEGGNTEAFF
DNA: TGTGCCAGCAGCTTTGAGGGAGGGAACACTGAAGCTTTCTTT

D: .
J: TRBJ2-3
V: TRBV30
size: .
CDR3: CAWGRPVQYF
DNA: TGTGCCTGGGGGAGACCCGTGCAGTATTTT

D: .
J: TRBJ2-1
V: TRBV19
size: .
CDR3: CASAQAGSSYNEQFF
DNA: TGTGCCAGTGCCCAAGCAGGGAGCTCCTACAATGAGCAGTTCTTC

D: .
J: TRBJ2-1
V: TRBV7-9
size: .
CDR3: CASSLVQLSNEQFF
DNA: TGTGCCAGCAGCTTAGTTCAGCTAAGCAATGAGCAGTTCTTC

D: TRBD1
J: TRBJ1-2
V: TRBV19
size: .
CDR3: CASSPTGQGYGYTF
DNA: TGTGCCAGTAGTCCTACGGGACAGGGGTATGGCTACACCTTC

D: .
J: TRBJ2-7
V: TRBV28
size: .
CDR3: CASSLRLRVREQYF
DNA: TGTGCCAGCAGTTTAAGGCTCAGGGTGCGGGAGCAGTACTTC

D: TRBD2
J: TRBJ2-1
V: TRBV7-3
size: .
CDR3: CASSLTLAEGNEQFF
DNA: TGTGCCAGCAGCTTAACGCTAGCGGAGGGGAATGAGCAGTTCTTC

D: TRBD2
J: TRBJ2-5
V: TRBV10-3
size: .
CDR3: CAISGLAGGQETQYF
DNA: TGTGCCATCAGTGGACTAGCGGGAGGACAAGAGACCCAGTACTTC

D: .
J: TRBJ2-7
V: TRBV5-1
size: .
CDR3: CASSLVLGSPTYEQYF
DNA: TGCGCCAGCAGCTTGGTACTCGGGAGCCCTACCTACGAGCAGTACTTC

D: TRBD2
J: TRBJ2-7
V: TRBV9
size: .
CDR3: CASADGTSGNYEQYF
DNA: TGTGCCAGCGCTGACGGGACTAGCGGGAACTACGAGCAGTACTTC

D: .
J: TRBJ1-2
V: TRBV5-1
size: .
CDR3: CASSSSTWDEPGGYTF
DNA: TGCGCCAGCAGCTCCTCAACCTGGGATGAACCTGGAGGCTACACCTTC

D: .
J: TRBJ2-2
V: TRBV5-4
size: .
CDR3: CASSLDQTGTGELFF
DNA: TGTGCCAGCAGCTTGGACCAGACGGGGACCGGGGAGCTGTTTTTT

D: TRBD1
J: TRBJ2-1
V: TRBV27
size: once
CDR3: CASTMGQGPYNEQFF
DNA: TGTGCCAGCACCATGGGACAGGGTCCCTACAATGAGCAGTTCTTC

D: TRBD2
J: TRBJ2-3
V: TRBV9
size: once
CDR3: CASSVLPLAGRTDTQYF
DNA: TGTGCCAGCAGCGTATTGCCGCTAGCGGGAAGGACAGATACGCAGTATTTT

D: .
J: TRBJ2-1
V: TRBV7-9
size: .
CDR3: CASSLTWNEQFF
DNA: TGTGCCAGCAGCTTAACCTGGAATGAGCAGTTCTTC

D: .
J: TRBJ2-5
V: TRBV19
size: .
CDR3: CASSAPDRGWEETQYF
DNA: TGTGCCAGTAGTGCCCCGGACAGAGGGTGGGAGGAGACCCAGTACTTC

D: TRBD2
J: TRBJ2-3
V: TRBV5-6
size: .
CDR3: CASSFPGGEIADTQYF
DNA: TGTGCCAGCAGCTTTCCGGGAGGAGAGATCGCAGATACGCAGTATTTT

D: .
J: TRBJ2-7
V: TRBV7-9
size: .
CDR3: CASSFRGEQYF
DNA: TGTGCCAGCAGCTTCCGGGGGGAGCAGTACTTC

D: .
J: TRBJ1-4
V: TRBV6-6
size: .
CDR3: CASSGHNEKLFF
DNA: TGTGCCAGTTCCGGACATAATGAAAAACTGTTTTTT

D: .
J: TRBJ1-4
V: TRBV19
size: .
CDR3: CASSRGGNEKLFF
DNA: TGTGCCAGTAGTAGAGGCGGAAATGAAAAACTGTTTTTT

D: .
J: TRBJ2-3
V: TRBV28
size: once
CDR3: CASSLRGEDTQYF
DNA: TGTGCCAGCAGTTTGAGGGGGGAGGATACGCAGTATTTT

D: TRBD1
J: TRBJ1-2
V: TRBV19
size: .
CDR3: CASSIVRQGANGYTF
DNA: TGTGCCAGTAGTATAGTTAGACAGGGGGCGAACGGCTACACCTTC

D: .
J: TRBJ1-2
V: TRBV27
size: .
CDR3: CASSFNRGLFYGYTF
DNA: TGTGCCAGCAGTTTCAATCGGGGGCTATTCTATGGCTACACCTTC

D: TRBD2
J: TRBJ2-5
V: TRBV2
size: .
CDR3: CASSLKGGLADQETQYF
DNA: TGTGCCAGCAGCCTTAAGGGGGGACTAGCGGATCAAGAGACCCAGTACTTC

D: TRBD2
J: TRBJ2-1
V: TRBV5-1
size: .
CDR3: CASSLVVAGGFTYNEQFF
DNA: TGCGCCAGCAGCTTGGTAGTAGCGGGAGGGTTTACGTACAATGAGCAGTTCTTC

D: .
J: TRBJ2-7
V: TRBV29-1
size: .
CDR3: CSVEIGQTYEQYF
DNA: TGCAGCGTTGAAATAGGTCAGACCTACGAGCAGTACTTC

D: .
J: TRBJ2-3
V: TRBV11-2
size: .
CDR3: CASSFKGPLSTDTQYF
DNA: TGTGCCAGCAGCTTTAAGGGACCACTTAGCACAGATACGCAGTATTTT

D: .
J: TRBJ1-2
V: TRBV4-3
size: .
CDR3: CASSQVTGGGYTF
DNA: TGCGCCAGCAGCCAAGTCACCGGTGGCGGCTACACCTTC

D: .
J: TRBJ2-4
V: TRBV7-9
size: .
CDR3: CASSLRDPLAKNIQYF
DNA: TGTGCCAGCAGCTTGAGGGACCCACTAGCCAAAAACATTCAGTACTTC

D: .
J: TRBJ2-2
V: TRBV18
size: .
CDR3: CASSPQAKGNTGELFF
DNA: TGTGCCAGCTCACCTCAAGCGAAAGGGAACACCGGGGAGCTGTTTTTT

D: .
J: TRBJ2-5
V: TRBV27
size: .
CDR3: CASSLWAKTFQETQYF
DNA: TGTGCCAGCAGTTTGTGGGCTAAAACGTTCCAAGAGACCCAGTACTTC

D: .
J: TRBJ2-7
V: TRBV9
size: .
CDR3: CASSVATIPHEQYF
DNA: TGTGCCAGCAGCGTAGCTACAATCCCTCACGAGCAGTACTTC

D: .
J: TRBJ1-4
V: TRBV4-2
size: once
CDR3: CASSQERGLLNEKLFF
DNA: TGTGCCAGCAGCCAAGAGCGGGGACTGCTTAATGAAAAACTGTTTTTT

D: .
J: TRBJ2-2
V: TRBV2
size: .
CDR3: CASSAGWSTGELFF
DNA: TGTGCCAGCAGTGCGGGGTGGAGCACCGGGGAGCTGTTTTTT

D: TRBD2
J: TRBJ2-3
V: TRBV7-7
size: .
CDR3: CASSLGPVTSGRAYTDTQYF
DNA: TGTGCTAGCAGCTTAGGGCCCGTGACTAGCGGGAGGGCGTACACAGATACGCAGTATTTT

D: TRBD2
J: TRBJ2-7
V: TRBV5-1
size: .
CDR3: CASSTTTSGPTYEQYF
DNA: TGCGCCAGCAGTACGACGACTAGCGGACCCACCTACGAGCAGTACTTC

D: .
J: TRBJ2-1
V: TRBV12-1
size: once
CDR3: CARPVEQFF
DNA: TGTGCCAGGCCGGTGGAGCAGTTCTTC

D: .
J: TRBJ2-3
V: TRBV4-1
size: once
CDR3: CASRTEPGLGTDTQYF
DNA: TGCGCCAGCAGAACAGAACCGGGACTTGGGACCGATACGCAGTATTTT

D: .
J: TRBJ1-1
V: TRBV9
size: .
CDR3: CASSVSQGMNTEAFF
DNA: TGTGCCAGCAGCGTATCCCAGGGCATGAACACTGAAGCTTTCTTT

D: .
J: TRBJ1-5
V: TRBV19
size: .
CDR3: CATRSLSNQPQHF
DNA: TGTGCCACCAGATCCCTTAGCAATCAGCCCCAGCATTTT

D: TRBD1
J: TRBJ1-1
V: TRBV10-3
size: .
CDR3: CAIRADRGRDTEAFF
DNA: TGTGCCATCAGGGCAGACAGGGGGCGGGACACTGAAGCTTTCTTT

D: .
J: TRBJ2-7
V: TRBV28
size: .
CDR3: CASSPWRATYEQYF
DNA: TGTGCCAGCAGCCCGTGGCGGGCTACCTACGAGCAGTACTTC

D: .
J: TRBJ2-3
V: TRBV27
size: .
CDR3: CASSLKGGSDTQYF
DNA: TGTGCCAGCAGTTTGAAGGGTGGGTCAGATACGCAGTATTTT

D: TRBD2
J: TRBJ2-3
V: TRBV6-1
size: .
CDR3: CASSVEGLAGGTDTQYF
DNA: TGTGCCAGCAGTGTAGAGGGACTAGCGGGAGGCACAGATACGCAGTATTTT

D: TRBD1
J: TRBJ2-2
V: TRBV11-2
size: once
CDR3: CASSQSGDRGRRTGELFF
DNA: TGTGCCAGCAGCCAAAGTGGGGACAGGGGGCGTAGGACCGGGGAGCTGTTTTTT

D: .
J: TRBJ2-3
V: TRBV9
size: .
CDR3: CASSVARDPILTDTQYF
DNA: TGTGCCAGCAGCGTGGCGCGGGACCCTATTTTGACAGATACGCAGTATTTT

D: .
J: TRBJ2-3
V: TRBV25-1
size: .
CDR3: CASSGRGLTDTQYF
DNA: TGTGCCAGCAGTGGCAGGGGCCTCACAGATACGCAGTATTTT

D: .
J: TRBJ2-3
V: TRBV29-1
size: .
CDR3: CSVEDSAGTDTQYF
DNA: TGCAGCGTTGAAGATTCCGCAGGCACAGATACGCAGTATTTT

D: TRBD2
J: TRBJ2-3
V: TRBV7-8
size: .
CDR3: CASSQFSGTLTDTQYF
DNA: TGTGCCAGCAGCCAGTTTAGCGGGACTCTCACAGATACGCAGTATTTT

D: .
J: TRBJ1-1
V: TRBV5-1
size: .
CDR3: CASSLEGTEAFF
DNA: TGCGCCAGCAGCTTGGAAGGCACTGAAGCTTTCTTT

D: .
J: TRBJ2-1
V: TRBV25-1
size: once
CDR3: CASSESVEDEQFF
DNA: TGTGCCAGCAGTGAATCTGTTGAAGATGAGCAGTTCTTC

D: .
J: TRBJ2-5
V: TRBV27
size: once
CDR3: CASSTHPFRGVEETQYF
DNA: TGTGCCAGCAGTACTCACCCTTTTAGGGGAGTGGAAGAGACCCAGTACTTC

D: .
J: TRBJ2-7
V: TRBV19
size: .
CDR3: CASSIGGQGYEQYF
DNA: TGTGCCAGTAGTATTGGTGGGCAGGGCTACGAGCAGTACTTC

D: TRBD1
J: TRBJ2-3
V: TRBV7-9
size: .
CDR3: CASSAGTGKDTQYF
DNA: TGTGCCAGCAGCGCAGGGACAGGGAAAGATACGCAGTATTTT